This T cell receptor (beta chain) was profiled in a study of OX40 agonist ivuxolimab in advanced cancers. The study's findings and limits: Clonal expansion by week 6 occurred in CD4+ and CD8+ blood T cells (at 0.1 to 3.0 mg/kg).

If patients had autoimmune disease history or systemic immunosuppression, they were excluded. About this clone: Its target is not known.

CDR3 length equals 15 residues. The germline V gene has CDR1 MNHNS and CDR2 SASEGT. Trimming cost V 6 bases and J 0 bases; bases outside gene matches: 5. The table came from immunoSEQ multiplex PCR; TCRdb's copy has only in-frame clones and leaves some out. The profile shows roughly 73,000 clones, around 88% of them singletons. The rearrangement links TRBV6-1 to TRBJ2-3; 8 bases match TRBD2. This TCR was recovered from an adult with an advanced solid tumor such as melanoma, head and neck, liver or kidney cancer. This specimen consisted of CD4+ or CD8+ T cells sorted from blood, obtained in a trial of the OX40 agonist ivuxolimab. The CDR3 region is CASSLLAGSTDTQYF. The CDR3 DNA reads TGTGCCAGCAGCCTCCTAGCGGGCAGCACAGATACGCAGTATTTT.